The 4 T cell receptor beta chains presented below share a single source sample, sequenced in a study of T cell changes during pregnancy in multiple sclerosis. Method: immunoSEQ multiplex PCR; TCRdb's copy keeps in-frame clones and lacks some. The data show approximately 25,000 clones, approximately 90% seen once. The input for sequencing was CD4+ T cells from peripheral blood mononuclear cells, taken in the first trimester of pregnancy. These receptors all come from a female donor in good health, enrolled as a control in a pregnancy study.

The rearrangement joins TRBV5-1 to TRBJ2-5, with D unresolved. V lost 4 bases to trimming and J lost 2 bases, with 3 bases between them. This CDR3 is 11 amino acids long. CDR1 and CDR2 (germline): SGHRS, YFSETQ. CDR3 residues: CASSQQETQYF. The CDR3 DNA follows: TGCGCCAGCAGCCAACAAGAGACCCAGTACTTC. The full variable domain, completed using reference TRBV5-1 and TRBJ2-5, is KAGVTQTPRYLIKTRGQQVTLSCSPISGHRSVSWYQQTPGQGLQFLFEYFSETQRNKGNFPGRFSGRQFSNSRSEMNVSTLELGDSALYLCASSQQETQYFGPGTRLLVL.

Relative to its sample, this clone is medium-sized. The rearrangement links TRBV27 to TRBJ2-2; 9 positions match TRBD1. The length of the CDR3 is 14 residues. The V gene's germline CDR1 is MNHEY and CDR2 SMNVEV (reference sequence). V was pared by 6 bases and J by 7 bases, with 6 bases of the junction left unmatched. CDR3 coding DNA: TGTGCCAGCAGGGAAGGACAGGGGATCGGGGAGCTGTTTTTT. It is translated as CASREGQGIGELFF.

The genes are TRBV4-2 and TRBJ2-1; 12 nucleotides align to TRBD2. The germline gives CDR1 LGHNA, CDR2 YNFKEQ. This CDR3 has 17 amino acids. Trimming at V came to 3 bases and at J to 10 bases, leaving 13 bases not matched to a gene. The CDR3 region is CASSHGDRTSGDTEQFF. In DNA form, the CDR3 reads TGTGCCAGCAGCCACGGAGATCGGACTAGCGGGGATACGGAGCAGTTCTTC.

The chain recombines TRBV7-2 with TRBJ2-7; 8 nucleotides agree with TRBD2. The CDR3 has 14 residues. V was clipped by 5 bases and J by 3 bases; unmatched bases: 6. Germline CDR1 is SGHTA and CDR2 is FQGNSA. The CDR3: CASSRTGGGYEQYF. The CDR3 DNA is TGTGCCAGCAGCCGTACCGGGGGGGGCTACGAGCAGTACTTC.